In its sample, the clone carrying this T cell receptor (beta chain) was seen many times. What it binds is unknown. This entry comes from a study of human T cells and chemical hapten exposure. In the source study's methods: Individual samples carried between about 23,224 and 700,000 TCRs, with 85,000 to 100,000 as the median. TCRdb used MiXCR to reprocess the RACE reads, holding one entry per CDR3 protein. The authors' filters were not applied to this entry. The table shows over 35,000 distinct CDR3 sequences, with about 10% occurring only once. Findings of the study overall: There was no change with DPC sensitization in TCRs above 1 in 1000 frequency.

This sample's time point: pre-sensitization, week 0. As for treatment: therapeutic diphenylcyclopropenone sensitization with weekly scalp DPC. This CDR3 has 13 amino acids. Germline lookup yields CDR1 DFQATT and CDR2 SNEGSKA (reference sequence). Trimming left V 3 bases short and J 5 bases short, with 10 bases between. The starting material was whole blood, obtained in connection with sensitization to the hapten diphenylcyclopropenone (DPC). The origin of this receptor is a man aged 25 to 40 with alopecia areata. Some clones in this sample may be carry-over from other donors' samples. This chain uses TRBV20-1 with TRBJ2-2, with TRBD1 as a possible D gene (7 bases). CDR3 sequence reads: CSASSGGTGELFF. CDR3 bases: TGCAGTGCTAGCTCAGGGGGGACCGGGGAGCTGTTTTTT.